These 30 T cell receptor beta chains were sequenced from one sample in a study of blood T cell repertoires in COVID-19. Using immunoSEQ multiplex PCR, the repertoire was profiled, and TCRdb retains in-frame clones only, with some absent. Of 150,000 to 200,000 clones detected, 70% to 90% appear once; the ten largest clones hold around 2.3%. Sequenced input: peripheral blood. These receptors were taken from a man in his forties with active or convalescent COVID-19.

This clone was recorded a few times. The CDR3, as DNA: TGCAGCGTTCGGCCGGGGACAGATACGCAGTATTTT. Its protein product is CSVRPGTDTQYF. The chain is built from TRBV29-1 and TRBJ2-3, with a possible D match to TRBD2 (5 bases). This CDR3 has 12 amino acids. The V end was cut by 5 bases, the J end by 3 bases, with 9 bases between. Germline values: CDR1 SQVTM, CDR2 ANQGSEA.

The J gene is TRBJ2-1, the V gene TRBV28, with 7 positions matching TRBD2. Losses at the gene ends were 10 bases for V and 2 bases for J; bases not matched to a gene: 5. Germline assignment: CDR1 MDHEN and CDR2 SYDVKM. The CDR3 length is 13 residues. Here the CDR3 DNA reads TGTGCCACCTGGCGGGGGACCTACAATGAGCAGTTCTTC. Protein: CATWRGTYNEQFF.

The chain is built from TRBV6-5 and TRBJ2-3; 9 bases are shared with TRBD1. Germline lookup yields CDR1 MNHEY and CDR2 SVGAGI. This CDR3 region has 15 residues. Trimming at V came to 7 bases and at J to 3 bases, leaving 8 bases not matched to a gene. The CDR3 DNA reads as TGTGCCAGCAACCGACGGGACAGGGAGACAGATACGCAGTATTTT. Translation gives CASNRRDRETDTQYF.

V usage is TRBV5-4 and J usage is TRBJ1-2; 9 bases agree with TRBD1. This CDR3 has 15 amino acids. Germline trimming cut 4 bases from V and 4 bases from J; bases unmatched to any gene: 8. Germline V gene data show CDR1 as SGHNT and CDR2 as YYREEE (reference sequence). The CDR3 spells CASSMPGQGGYGYTF. In nucleotides, the CDR3 is TGTGCCAGCAGCATGCCGGGACAGGGAGGCTATGGCTACACCTTC.

The chain has TRBV18 and TRBJ2-5; D perhaps matches TRBD2 (6 bases). V lost 2 bases to trimming and J lost 5 bases, with 9 bases between them. The CDR3 totals 13 residues. CDR1 is KGHSH, CDR2 LQKENI, per germline. Written as DNA, the CDR3 is TGTGCCAGCTCACCAACTAGCCTGGAGACCCAGTACTTC. Its protein product is CASSPTSLETQYF.

The CDR3 DNA is TGTGCCAGTAGTATAGTTCAGTCGGGGGAGGTAGATACGCAGTATTTT. Its protein is CASSIVQSGEVDTQYF. This rearrangement joins TRBV19 to TRBJ2-3, with D perhaps matching TRBD2 (6 bases). Trimming removed 1 base at V and 5 bases at J, with 16 bases between. CDR3 length: 16 residues. Germline values: CDR1 LNHDA, CDR2 SQIVND (reference sequence).

The chain recombines TRBV2 with TRBJ2-2, with TRBD1 identical over 7 bases. CDR1 is SNHLY, CDR2 FYNNEI, per germline. The J segment lost 5 bases and the V segment lost 5 bases, leaving 8 bases of the junction unmatched. The CDR3 has 15 amino acids. This chain's CDR3 is CASSRRDSSTGELFF. Here the CDR3 DNA reads TGTGCCAGCAGTCGAAGGGACAGCTCAACCGGGGAGCTGTTTTTT.

The chain recombines TRBV5-4 with TRBJ2-1; 8 nucleotides match TRBD1. Trimming cost V 0 bases and J 9 bases; bases outside gene matches: 20. There are 19 residues in the CDR3. The V gene's germline CDR1 is SGHNT and CDR2 YYREEE (reference sequence). Here the CDR3 DNA reads TGTGCCAGCAGCTTGGCCGCAGGGGGCCGGGGCCCATGGGAGAGTGAGCAGTTCTTC. As protein: CASSLAAGGRGPWESEQFF.

The chain has TRBV10-1 and TRBJ2-1, with a tentative D call TRBD2 (6 bases). Germline CDR1 and CDR2: WNHNN and SYGVQD (reference sequence). This CDR3 is 15 amino acids long. Trimming pared 6 bases from V and 0 bases from J, leaving 12 bases between. The CDR3 sequence is CASSARLGSYNEQFF. The CDR3 DNA follows: TGCGCCAGCAGCGCCCGACTAGGCTCCTACAATGAGCAGTTCTTC.

CDR3 DNA: TGTGCCAGCAGTTGGGACAGGGTCCTTAAGGGAGGGGAGCTGTTTTTT. Translated, it gives CASSWDRVLKGGELFF. This chain links TRBV6-5 with TRBJ2-2; 9 bases fit TRBD1. Germline V lookup: CDR1 MNHEY, CDR2 SVGAGI. The V and J ends lost 4 bases and 8 bases, in that order; junction bases with no gene match: 11. The CDR3 consists of 16 residues.

This clone was observed a single time. The CDR3 loop is CASSTLAVREKDTQYF. The CDR3 nucleotides read TGTGCCAGCAGTACCCTGGCCGTTAGGGAGAAGGATACGCAGTATTTT. The chain has TRBV27 and TRBJ2-3, with D perhaps matching TRBD2 (5 bases). The CDR3 is made up of 16 amino acids. The germline V gene encodes CDR1 MNHEY and CDR2 SMNVEV (reference sequence). Trimming pared 5 bases from V and 6 bases from J, leaving 21 bases between.

The gene calls are TRBV15 and TRBJ1-5; D remains unclear. Germline V CDR1 and CDR2: LNHNV, YYDKDF (reference sequence). The CDR3 totals 15 residues. Trimming pared 1 base from V and 7 bases from J, leaving 14 bases between. This CDR3 is CATSRVAGSGQPQHF. DNA for the CDR3: TGTGCCACCAGCAGAGTGGCGGGGTCAGGCCAGCCCCAGCATTTT.

V is TRBV6-6 and J is TRBJ2-2; TRBD1 matches at 9 bases. The CDR3 contains 17 residues. The V and J ends lost 5 bases and 0 bases, in that order; junction bases with no gene match: 7. Per germline, CDR1 MNHNY and CDR2 SVGAGI (reference sequence). CDR3 residues: CASSLLDRGTNTGELFF. The CDR3 nucleotides read TGTGCCAGCAGTCTACTGGACAGGGGCACGAACACCGGGGAGCTGTTTTTT.

In nucleotides, the CDR3 is TGTGCCAGCAGCCACCTACAGGGAAACTATGGCTACACCTTC. This translates into CASSHLQGNYGYTF. The J gene is TRBJ1-2, the V gene TRBV4-2; possibly TRBD1 for D (6 bases). From germline, CDR1 is LGHNA and CDR2 YNFKEQ. The CDR3 runs 14 residues. Between the trimmed V and J ends, which lost 3 bases and 2 bases, there was a span of 10 bases.

This chain links TRBV5-6 with TRBJ1-2, with 10 bases fitting TRBD1. The CDR3 is 15 amino acids. V lost 3 bases to trimming and J lost 5 bases; unmatched junction nucleotides: 7. Per germline, CDR1 SGHDT and CDR2 YYEEEE. In DNA form, the CDR3 reads TGTGCCAGCAGCTCCTGGACAGGGGGAATATATGGCTACACCTTC. It translates to CASSSWTGGIYGYTF.

The gene calls are TRBV7-6 and TRBJ2-2; 8 bases map to TRBD1. Germline V gene data show CDR1 as SGHVS and CDR2 as FNYEAQ. The CDR3 covers 17 residues. V was clipped by 1 base and J by 0 bases; unmatched bases: 4. CDR3 sequence (DNA): TGTGCCAGCAGCTTAGTACCACAGGGGGCGAACACCGGGGAGCTGTTTTTT. Translating it yields CASSLVPQGANTGELFF. Full variable domain (outside the CDR3, taken from reference TRBV7-6 and TRBJ2-2): GAGVSQSPRYKVTKRGQDVALRCDPISGHVSLYWYRQALGQGPEFLTYFNYEAQQDKSGLPNDRFSAERPEGSISTLTIQRTEQRDSAMYRCASSLVPQGANTGELFFGEGSRLTVL.

The chain recombines TRBV5-1 with TRBJ1-6; a weak D match, TRBD1 (6 bases). The CDR3 length is 16 residues. V lost 0 bases, J lost 7 bases, and 14 bases lay in between. Germline-derived CDR1 and CDR2 are SGHRS and YFSETQ. CDR3 region: CASSLGGGSANSPLHF. CDR3 in DNA: TGCGCCAGCAGCTTGGGAGGGGGTAGCGCCAATTCACCCCTCCACTTT.

The chain employs TRBV5-6 and TRBJ2-1; D is possibly TRBD2 (5 bases). The ends were cut back, 4 bases at V and 3 bases at J, with 5 bases in the middle. The CDR3 runs 12 residues. The germline CDR1 and CDR2 sequences are SGHDT and YYEEEE. As DNA, the CDR3 is TGTGCCAGCAGCCGGGACTACAATGAGCAGTTCTTC. Translating gives CASSRDYNEQFF.

The rearrangement links TRBV29-1 to TRBJ2-1; D gene ambiguous. The length of the CDR3 is 13 residues. V lost 4 bases and J 0 bases, leaving 7 bases between the germline ends. CDR1 is SQVTM, CDR2 ANQGSEA, per germline. CDR3 protein: CSVVPFSYNEQFF. In nucleotides, the CDR3 is TGCAGCGTTGTCCCTTTCTCCTACAATGAGCAGTTCTTC.

The chain couples TRBV13 to TRBJ2-3, with D perhaps matching TRBD1 (6 bases). Between the trimmed V and J ends, which lost 4 bases and 0 bases, there was a span of 11 bases. This CDR3 has 15 residues. The germline V gene has CDR1 PRHDT and CDR2 FYEKMQ (reference sequence). CDR3 bases: TGTGCCAGCAGCTCTGGGGGCGGTAGCACAGATACGCAGTATTTT. It specifies CASSSGGGSTDTQYF.

This chain connects TRBV6-5 to TRBJ1-2; D might be TRBD1 (5 bases). The CDR3 loop spans 12 amino acids. Germline assignment: CDR1 MNHEY and CDR2 SVGAGI. Trimming took off 5 bases at V and 4 bases at J, with 8 bases between the two ends. This CDR3 is CASSRQPYGYTF. In DNA form, the CDR3 reads TGTGCCAGCAGTCGACAGCCCTATGGCTACACCTTC.

V gene TRBV11-3 combines with J gene TRBJ2-1, with D possibly TRBD1 on 5 matching bases. Germline V gene data show CDR1 as SGHNT and CDR2 as YENEEA. Trimming took 2 bases from V and 7 from J, leaving 6 bases between them. This CDR3 spans 12 amino acids. CDR3 residues: CASSLSGNEQFF. CDR3 nucleotides: TGTGCCAGCAGCTTATCAGGGAATGAGCAGTTCTTC.

The chain carries TRBV7-9 and TRBJ1-3, with 7 bases fitting TRBD1. With V trimmed by 1 base and J by 2 bases, 5 bases remained unmatched. The CDR3 is made up of 16 amino acids. Germline loops: CDR1 SEHNR, CDR2 FQNEAQ (reference sequence). The CDR3 is CASSLELTGAGNTIYF. CDR3 sequence (DNA): TGTGCCAGCAGCTTAGAATTAACAGGGGCTGGAAACACCATATATTTT. Variable domain in full (rest from reference TRBV7-9 and TRBJ1-3): DTGVSQNPRHKITKRGQNVTFRCDPISEHNRLYWYRQTLGQGPEFLTYFQNEAQLEKSRLLSDRFSAERPKGSFSTLEIQRTEQGDSAMYLCASSLELTGAGNTIYFGEGSWLTVV.

The genes are TRBV3-1 (or the pseudogene TRBV3-2) and TRBJ2-1, with 7 nucleotides matching TRBD1. The CDR3 covers 14 residues. J lost 5 bases, V lost 3 bases, and 4 bases had no gene match. Looked up from germline, CDR1 is LGHDT and CDR2 is YNNKEL (reference sequence). CDR3 in DNA: TGTGCCAGCAGCCAGAGCGACAGGGACAATGAGCAGTTCTTC. This encodes CASSQSDRDNEQFF.

The sample holds one count of this clone. The gene calls are TRBV11-2 and TRBJ1-2; 8 nucleotides line up with TRBD1. Germline-derived CDR1 and CDR2 are SGHAT and FQNNGV. This CDR3 spans 16 amino acids. Trimming took 5 bases from V and 1 from J; bases not matched to a gene: 9. CDR3 region: CASSAYTGQDNYGYTF. The CDR3, as DNA: TGTGCCAGCAGCGCATATACGGGACAGGATAACTATGGCTACACCTTC.

CDR3 nucleotides: TGTGCCAGCAGCTTTGGCCCTCTCAACGTAGCCGGAAACACCATATATTTT. It translates to CASSFGPLNVAGNTIYF. The chain couples TRBV7-6 to TRBJ1-3; D uncertain. Germline CDR1 and CDR2: SGHVS and FNYEAQ. Trimming removed 3 bases from V and 4 bases from J, with 19 bases in between. The CDR3 loop spans 17 amino acids.

The chain has TRBV30 and TRBJ1-5; tentatively, D is TRBD1 (6 bases). V was shortened by 0 bases and J by 7 bases, with 10 bases between the two germline ends. Germline CDR1 is GTSNPN and CDR2 is SVGIG (reference sequence). The CDR3 spans 13 residues. CDR3 nucleotide sequence: TGTGCCTGGAGTGTACAGGGTGGACAGCCCCAGCATTTT. Its translation: CAWSVQGGQPQHF.

The V gene is TRBV30, the J gene TRBJ1-2; D not resolved. The CDR3 runs to 13 residues. With 0 bases removed from V and 13 bases from J, the gap between germline ends came to 18 bases. Germline V CDR1 and CDR2: GTSNPN, SVGIG (reference sequence). CDR3 DNA sequence: TGTGCCTGGAGTGTATCCCCGGGTCGAAGGAGCACCTTC. Its protein is CAWSVSPGRRSTF. The full variable domain, rest sourced from reference TRBV30 and TRBJ1-2, is SQTIHQWPATLVQPVGSPLSLECTVEGTSNPNLYWYRQAAGRGLQLLFYSVGIGQISSEVPQNLSASRPQDRQFILSSKKLLLSDSGFYLCAWSVSPGRRSTFGSGTRLTVV.

The J gene is TRBJ2-5, the V gene TRBV7-2; the D is unclear. Trimming stripped 1 base from V and 2 bases from J, with 5 bases between. CDR3 size: 13 residues. Germline lookup yields CDR1 SGHTA and CDR2 FQGNSA. Here the CDR3 DNA reads TGTGCCAGCAGCTTAGTGGAGCAAGAGACCCAGTACTTC. This translates into CASSLVEQETQYF.

V usage is TRBV19 and J usage is TRBJ2-3, with no clear D. The germline V and J ends were trimmed by 3 bases and 0 bases, with 7 bases remaining between them. This CDR3 has 14 residues. The germline CDR1 and CDR2 sequences are LNHDA and SQIVND (reference sequence). The CDR3 DNA sequence: TGTGCCAGTAGTATCCCGACTAGCACAGATACGCAGTATTTT. Translation gives CASSIPTSTDTQYF.